The entry that follows covers one T cell receptor (beta chain) sequence. Method: immunoSEQ multiplex PCR; TCRdb's copy keeps in-frame clones and lacks some. The sample lists about 83,000 clones; about 92% were seen once. These data are taken from a study of technical replicates of blood from a handful of donors. The CDR3 contains 15 residues. The ends lost 4 bases at V and 5 bases at J; junction bases unmatched: 9. Germline CDR1 is SGHNT and CDR2 is YENEEA. This TCR was sampled from a human donor in good health. Material: T cells isolated from PBMCs. The genes are TRBV11-3 and TRBJ2-7; 9 bases map to TRBD2. For the CDR3, the DNA is TGTGCCAGCAGCTCCTCCGGGACTAGCTTTCACGAGCAGTACTTC. Its translation is CASSSSGTSFHEQYF.